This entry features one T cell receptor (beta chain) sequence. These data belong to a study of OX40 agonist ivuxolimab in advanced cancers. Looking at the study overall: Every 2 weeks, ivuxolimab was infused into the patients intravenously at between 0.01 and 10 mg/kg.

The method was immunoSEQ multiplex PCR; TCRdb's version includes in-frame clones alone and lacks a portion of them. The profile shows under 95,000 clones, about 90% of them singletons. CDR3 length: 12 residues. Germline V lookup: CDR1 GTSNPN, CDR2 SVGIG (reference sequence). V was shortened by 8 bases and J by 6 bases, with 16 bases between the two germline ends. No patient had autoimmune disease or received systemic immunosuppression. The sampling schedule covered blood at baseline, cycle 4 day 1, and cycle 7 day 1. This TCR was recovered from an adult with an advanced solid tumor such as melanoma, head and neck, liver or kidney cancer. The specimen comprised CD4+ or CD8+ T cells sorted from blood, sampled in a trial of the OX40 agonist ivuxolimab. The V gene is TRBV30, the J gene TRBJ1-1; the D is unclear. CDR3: CAHGEVSAEAFF. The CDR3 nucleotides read TGTGCCCACGGGGAGGTATCGGCTGAAGCTTTCTTT.